One and the same sample provided the 7 T cell receptor beta chains below, sequenced in a study of cytomegalovirus exposure and HLA in healthy donors. 13 Jbeta primers and 60 Vbeta primers were used for the PCR. Sequencing used immunoSEQ multiplex PCR; TCRdb keeps in-frame clones, though not all of them. The table shows about 120,000 clones, with 74% occurring only once. The sample consisted of PBMCs. These receptors were obtained from a woman in her 50s in good health and CMV-seropositive.

V gene TRBV13 combines with J gene TRBJ2-2; TRBD2 might be the D (6 bases). The V end lost 2 bases, the J end lost 6 bases, and 16 bases lay between the germline ends. Germline assignment: CDR1 PRHDT and CDR2 FYEKMQ (reference sequence). This CDR3 is built from 16 residues. CDR3 sequence (DNA): TGTGCCAGCAGCTTAATAGGGCGCAGGGAGGCCGGGGAGCTGTTTTTT. Its protein is CASSLIGRREAGELFF.

This sequence joins TRBV5-1 and TRBJ2-4, with 7 bases lining up with TRBD1. The CDR3 runs 14 residues. The germline V gene encodes CDR1 SGHRS and CDR2 YFSETQ. J was trimmed by 7 bases and V by 2 bases; bases with no gene match: 6. The CDR3 DNA is TGCGCCAGCAGCTTTGGGACAGAGGGCAACATTCAGTACTTC. Amino acids: CASSFGTEGNIQYF.

The chain carries TRBV7-9 and TRBJ2-5; 9 positions agree with TRBD2. The V gene's germline CDR1 is SEHNR and CDR2 FQNEAQ (reference sequence). The CDR3 is made up of 14 amino acids. The V gene end was trimmed by 5 bases and the J gene end by 3 bases; junction bases not matched to a gene: 4. The CDR3 DNA reads TGTGCCAGCAGCATTAGCGGGGGAAAAGAGACCCAGTACTTC. Amino acids: CASSISGGKETQYF.

V and J are TRBV27 and TRBJ2-3; the match to TRBD2 covers 9 bases. V trimming: 8 bases; J trimming: 2 bases; junction bases outside the gene matches: 8. Germline assignment: CDR1 MNHEY and CDR2 SMNVEV (reference sequence). This CDR3 spans 15 amino acids. The CDR3 region is CASGKSGRSTDTQYF. The CDR3 DNA sequence: TGTGCCAGCGGAAAAAGCGGGAGGTCCACAGATACGCAGTATTTT.

The chain has TRBV5-1 and TRBJ1-4, with D perhaps TRBD1 (5 bases). The CDR3 extends over 16 amino acids. Deletions cut 5 bases from V and 0 bases from J, with 14 bases between. Germline V gene lookup returns CDR1 SGHRS and CDR2 YFSETQ. The CDR3 sequence: CASRSFGGATNEKLFF. CDR3 nucleotides: TGCGCCAGCAGATCCTTCGGGGGGGCAACTAATGAAAAACTGTTTTTT.

The chain links TRBV27 to TRBJ2-7; 8 positions match TRBD1. The CDR3 is 15 residues long. With 4 bases clipped from V and 6 bases from J, the junction kept 11 bases outside the gene matches. The germline CDR1 and CDR2 sequences are MNHEY and SMNVEV (reference sequence). This CDR3 is CASSSGWDRTGEQYF. The CDR3 nucleotides are TGTGCCAGCAGTTCGGGGTGGGACAGGACGGGCGAGCAGTACTTC.

The chain couples TRBV10-3 to TRBJ2-3, with a possible D match to TRBD1 (6 bases). This CDR3 is built from 14 residues. V gave up 0 bases and J gave up 3 bases, with 7 bases separating them. Germline V lookup: CDR1 ENHRY, CDR2 SYGVKD. The CDR3 nucleotides are TGTGCCATCAGTGAGTCGGGGGCAACAGATACGCAGTATTTT. Its translation: CAISESGATDTQYF.